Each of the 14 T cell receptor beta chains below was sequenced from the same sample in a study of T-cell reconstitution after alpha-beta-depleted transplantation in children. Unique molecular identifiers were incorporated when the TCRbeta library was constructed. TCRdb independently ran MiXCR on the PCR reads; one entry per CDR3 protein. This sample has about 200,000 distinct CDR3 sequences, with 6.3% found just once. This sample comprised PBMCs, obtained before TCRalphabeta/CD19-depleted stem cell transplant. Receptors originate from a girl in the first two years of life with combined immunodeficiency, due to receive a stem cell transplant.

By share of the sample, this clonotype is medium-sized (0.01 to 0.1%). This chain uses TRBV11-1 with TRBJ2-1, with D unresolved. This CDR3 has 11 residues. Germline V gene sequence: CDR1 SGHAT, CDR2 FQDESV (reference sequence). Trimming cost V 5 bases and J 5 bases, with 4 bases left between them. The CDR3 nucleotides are TGTGCCAGCAGCAATCACAATGAGCAGTTCTTC. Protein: CASSNHNEQFF. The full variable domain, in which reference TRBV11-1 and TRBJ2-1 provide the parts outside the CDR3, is EAEVAQSPRYKITEKSQAVAFWCDPISGHATLYWYRQILGQGPELLVQFQDESVVDDSQLPKDRFSAERLKGVDSTLKIQPAELGDSAMYLCASSNHNEQFFGPGTRLTVL.

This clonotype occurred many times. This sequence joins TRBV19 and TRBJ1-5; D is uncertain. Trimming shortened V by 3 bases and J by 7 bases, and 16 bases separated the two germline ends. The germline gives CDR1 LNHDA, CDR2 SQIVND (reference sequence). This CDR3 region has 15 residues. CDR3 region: CASSISVSGGQPQHF. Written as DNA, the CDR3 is TGTGCCAGTAGTATTTCGGTATCAGGAGGACAGCCCCAGCATTTT. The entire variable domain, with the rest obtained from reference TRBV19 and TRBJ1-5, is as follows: DGGITQSPKYLFRKEGQNVTLSCEQNLNHDAMYWYRQDPGQGLRLIYYSQIVNDFQKGDIAEGYSVSREKKESFPLTVTSAQKNPTAFYLCASSISVSGGQPQHFGDGTRLSIL.

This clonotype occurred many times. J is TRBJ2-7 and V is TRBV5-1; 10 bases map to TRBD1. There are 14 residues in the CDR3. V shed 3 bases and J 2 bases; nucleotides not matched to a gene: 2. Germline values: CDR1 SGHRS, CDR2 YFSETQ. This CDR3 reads CASSSGQGTYEQYF. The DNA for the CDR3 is TGCGCCAGCAGCTCGGGACAGGGGACCTACGAGCAGTACTTC.

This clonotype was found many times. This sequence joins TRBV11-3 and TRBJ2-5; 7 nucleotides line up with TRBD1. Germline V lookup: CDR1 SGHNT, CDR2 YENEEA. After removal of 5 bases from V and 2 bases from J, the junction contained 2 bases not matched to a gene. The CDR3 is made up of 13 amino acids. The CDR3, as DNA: TGTGCCAGCAGCCCGGGACAGCAAGAGACCCAGTACTTC. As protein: CASSPGQQETQYF.

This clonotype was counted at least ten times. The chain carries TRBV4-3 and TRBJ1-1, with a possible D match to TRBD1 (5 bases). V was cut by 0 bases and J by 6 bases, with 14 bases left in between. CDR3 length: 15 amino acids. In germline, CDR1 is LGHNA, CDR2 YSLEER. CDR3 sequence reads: CASSQEDSLWPEAFF. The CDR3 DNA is TGCGCCAGCAGCCAAGAAGACAGCCTTTGGCCTGAAGCTTTCTTT.

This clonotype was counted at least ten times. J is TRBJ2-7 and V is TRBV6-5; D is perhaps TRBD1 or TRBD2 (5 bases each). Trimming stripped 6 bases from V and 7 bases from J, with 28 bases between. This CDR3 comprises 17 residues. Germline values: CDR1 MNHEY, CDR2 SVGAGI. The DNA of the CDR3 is TGTGCCAGCAGCTTGACCGGGACCGAAAGTTTGTATGGGGAGCAGTACTTC. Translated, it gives CASSLTGTESLYGEQYF.

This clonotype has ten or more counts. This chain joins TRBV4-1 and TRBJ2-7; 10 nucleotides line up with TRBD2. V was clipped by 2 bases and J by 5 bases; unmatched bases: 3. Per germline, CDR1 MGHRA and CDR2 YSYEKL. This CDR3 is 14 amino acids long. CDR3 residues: CASSQLSGRNEQYF. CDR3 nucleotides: TGCGCCAGCAGCCAACTTAGCGGGAGGAACGAGCAGTACTTC.

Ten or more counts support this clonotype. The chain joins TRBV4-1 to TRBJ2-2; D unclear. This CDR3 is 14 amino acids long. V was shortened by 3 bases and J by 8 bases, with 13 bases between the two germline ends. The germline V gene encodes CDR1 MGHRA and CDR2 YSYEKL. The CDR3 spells CASSQTSVGGELFF. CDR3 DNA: TGCGCCAGCAGCCAGACAAGTGTGGGAGGGGAGCTGTTTTTT.

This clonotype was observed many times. The CDR3 here is CSARTGDYYGYTF. CDR3 bases: TGCAGTGCTAGGACAGGGGATTACTATGGCTACACCTTC. The chain has TRBV20-1 and TRBJ1-2, with 8 bases matching TRBD1. V was pared by 3 bases and J by 3 bases, with 3 bases of the junction left unmatched. This CDR3 spans 13 amino acids. Germline CDR1 reads DFQATT; CDR2 reads SNEGSKA (reference sequence).

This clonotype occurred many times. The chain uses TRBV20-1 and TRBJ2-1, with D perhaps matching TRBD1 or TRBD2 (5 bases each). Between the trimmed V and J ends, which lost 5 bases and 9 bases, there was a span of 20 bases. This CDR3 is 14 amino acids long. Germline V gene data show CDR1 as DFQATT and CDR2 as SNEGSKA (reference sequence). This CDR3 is CSAGSGAPRGEQFF. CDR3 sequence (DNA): TGCAGTGCTGGCTCCGGCGCCCCGAGGGGTGAGCAGTTCTTC.

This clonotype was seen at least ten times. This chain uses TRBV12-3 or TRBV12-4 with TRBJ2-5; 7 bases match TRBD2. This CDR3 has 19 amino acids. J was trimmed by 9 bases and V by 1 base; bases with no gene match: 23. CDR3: CASSLGGWKRDTLSVAQYF. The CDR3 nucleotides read TGTGCCAGCAGTTTAGGAGGATGGAAGCGGGATACTCTCTCGGTGGCCCAGTACTTC.

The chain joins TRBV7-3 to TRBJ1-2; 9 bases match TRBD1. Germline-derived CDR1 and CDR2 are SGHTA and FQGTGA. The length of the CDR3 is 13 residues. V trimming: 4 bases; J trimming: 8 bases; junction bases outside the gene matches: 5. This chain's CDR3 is CASSSQGAGGYTF. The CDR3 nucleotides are TGTGCCAGCAGCTCACAGGGGGCTGGGGGCTACACCTTC.

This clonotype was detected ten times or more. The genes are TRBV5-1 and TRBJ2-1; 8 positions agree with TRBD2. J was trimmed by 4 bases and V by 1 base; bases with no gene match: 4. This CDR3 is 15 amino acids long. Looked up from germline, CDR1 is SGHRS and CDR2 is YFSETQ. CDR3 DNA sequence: TGCGCCAGCAGCTTGTGGCGGGGGGAGTACAATGAGCAGTTCTTC. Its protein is CASSLWRGEYNEQFF.

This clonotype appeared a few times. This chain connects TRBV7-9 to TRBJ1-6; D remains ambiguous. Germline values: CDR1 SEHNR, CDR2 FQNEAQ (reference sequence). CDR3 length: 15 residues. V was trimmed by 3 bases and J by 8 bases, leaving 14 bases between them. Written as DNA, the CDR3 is TGTGCCAGCAGCTTCACCGCTGCGGGCCATTCACCCCTCCACTTT. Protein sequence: CASSFTAAGHSPLHF.